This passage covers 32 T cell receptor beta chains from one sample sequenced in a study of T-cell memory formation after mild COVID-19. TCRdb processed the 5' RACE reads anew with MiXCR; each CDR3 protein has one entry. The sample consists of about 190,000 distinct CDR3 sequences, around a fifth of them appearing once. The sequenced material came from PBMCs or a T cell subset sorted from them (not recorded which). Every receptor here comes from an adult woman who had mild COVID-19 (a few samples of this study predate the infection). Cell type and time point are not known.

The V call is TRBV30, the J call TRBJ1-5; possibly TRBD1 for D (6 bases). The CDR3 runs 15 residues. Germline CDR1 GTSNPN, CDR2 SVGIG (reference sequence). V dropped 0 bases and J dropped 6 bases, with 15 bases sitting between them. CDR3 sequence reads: CAWSVPGQGIQPQHF. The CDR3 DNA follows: TGTGCCTGGAGTGTACCAGGGCAGGGGATTCAGCCCCAGCATTTT.

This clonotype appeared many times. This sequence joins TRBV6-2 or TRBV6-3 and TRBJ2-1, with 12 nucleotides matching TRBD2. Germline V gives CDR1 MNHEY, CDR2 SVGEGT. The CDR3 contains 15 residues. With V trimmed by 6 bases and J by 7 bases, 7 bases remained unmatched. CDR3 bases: TGTGCCAGCAGGATACTAGCGGGAGGTACGAATGAGCAGTTCTTC. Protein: CASRILAGGTNEQFF.

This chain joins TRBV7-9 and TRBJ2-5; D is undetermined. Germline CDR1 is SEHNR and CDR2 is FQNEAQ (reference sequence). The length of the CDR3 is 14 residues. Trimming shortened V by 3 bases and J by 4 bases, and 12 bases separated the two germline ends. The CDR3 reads CASSFKRVVETQYF. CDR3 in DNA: TGTGCCAGCAGCTTTAAAAGAGTCGTAGAGACCCAGTACTTC.

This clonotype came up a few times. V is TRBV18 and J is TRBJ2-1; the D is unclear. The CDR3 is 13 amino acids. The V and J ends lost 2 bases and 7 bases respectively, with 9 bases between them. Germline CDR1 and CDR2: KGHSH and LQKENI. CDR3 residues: CASSPNGWNEQFF. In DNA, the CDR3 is TGTGCCAGCTCACCAAACGGTTGGAATGAGCAGTTCTTC.

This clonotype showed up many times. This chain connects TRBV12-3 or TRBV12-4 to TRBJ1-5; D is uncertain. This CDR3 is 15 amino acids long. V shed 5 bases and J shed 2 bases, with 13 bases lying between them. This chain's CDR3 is CASSPGSGGNQPQHF. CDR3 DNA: TGTGCCAGCAGTCCGGGTTCCGGGGGCAATCAGCCCCAGCATTTT.

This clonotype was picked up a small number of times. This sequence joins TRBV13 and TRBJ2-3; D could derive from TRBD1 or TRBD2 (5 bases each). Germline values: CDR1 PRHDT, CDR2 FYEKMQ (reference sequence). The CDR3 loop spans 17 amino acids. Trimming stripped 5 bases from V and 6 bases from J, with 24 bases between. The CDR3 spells CASSDTGTSHHMDTQYF. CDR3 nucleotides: TGTGCCAGCAGCGATACCGGGACCTCCCATCACATGGATACGCAGTATTTT.

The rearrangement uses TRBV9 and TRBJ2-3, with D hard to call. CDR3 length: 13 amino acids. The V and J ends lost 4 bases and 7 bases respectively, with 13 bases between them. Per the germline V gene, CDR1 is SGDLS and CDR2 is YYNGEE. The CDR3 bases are TGTGCCAGCAGCCCCCCTCAAGGAAATACGCAGTATTTT. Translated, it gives CASSPPQGNTQYF.

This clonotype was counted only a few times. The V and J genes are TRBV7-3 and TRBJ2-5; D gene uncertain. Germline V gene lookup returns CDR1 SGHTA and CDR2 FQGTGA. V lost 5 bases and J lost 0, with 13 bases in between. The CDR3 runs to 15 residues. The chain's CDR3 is CASSARPQHQETQYF. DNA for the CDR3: TGTGCCAGCAGCGCTCGGCCCCAACACCAAGAGACCCAGTACTTC.

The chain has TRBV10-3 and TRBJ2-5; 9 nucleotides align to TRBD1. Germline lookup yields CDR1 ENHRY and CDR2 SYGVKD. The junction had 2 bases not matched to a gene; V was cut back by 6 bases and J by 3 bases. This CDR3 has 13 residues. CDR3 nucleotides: TGTGCCATCAGCGGGGACAGGGAAGAGACCCAGTACTTC. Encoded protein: CAISGDREETQYF.

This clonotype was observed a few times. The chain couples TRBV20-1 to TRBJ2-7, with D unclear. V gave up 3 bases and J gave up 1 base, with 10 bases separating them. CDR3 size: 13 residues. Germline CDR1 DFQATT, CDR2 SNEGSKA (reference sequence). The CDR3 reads CSARSRISYEQYF. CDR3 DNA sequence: TGCAGTGCTAGGTCCAGGATATCCTACGAGCAGTACTTC.

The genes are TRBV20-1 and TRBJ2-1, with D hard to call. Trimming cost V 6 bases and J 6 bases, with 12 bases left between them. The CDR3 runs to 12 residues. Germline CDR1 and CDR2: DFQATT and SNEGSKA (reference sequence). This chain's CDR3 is CSAPGDRNEQFF. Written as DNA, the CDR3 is TGCAGTGCACCCGGTGACCGCAATGAGCAGTTCTTC.

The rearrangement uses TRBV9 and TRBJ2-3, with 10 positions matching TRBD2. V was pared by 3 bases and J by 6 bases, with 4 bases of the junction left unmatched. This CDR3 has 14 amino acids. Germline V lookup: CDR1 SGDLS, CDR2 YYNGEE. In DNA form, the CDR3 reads TGTGCCAGCAGCGGGGGACTAGCGATGGATACGCAGTATTTT. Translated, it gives CASSGGLAMDTQYF.

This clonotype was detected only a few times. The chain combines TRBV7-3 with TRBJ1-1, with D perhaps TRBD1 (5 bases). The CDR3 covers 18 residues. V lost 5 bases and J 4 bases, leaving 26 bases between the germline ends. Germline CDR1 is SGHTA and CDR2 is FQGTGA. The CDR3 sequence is CASSINGPTQGGSTEAFF. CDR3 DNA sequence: TGTGCCAGCAGCATTAATGGGCCAACCCAGGGTGGGAGCACTGAAGCTTTCTTT.

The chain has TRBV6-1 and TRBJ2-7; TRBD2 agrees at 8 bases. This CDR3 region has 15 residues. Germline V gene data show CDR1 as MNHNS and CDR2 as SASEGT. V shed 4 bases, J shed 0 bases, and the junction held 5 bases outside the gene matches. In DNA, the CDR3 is TGTGCCAGCAGTGCCGGAGCGGGGGTCTCCTACGAGCAGTACTTC. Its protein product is CASSAGAGVSYEQYF.

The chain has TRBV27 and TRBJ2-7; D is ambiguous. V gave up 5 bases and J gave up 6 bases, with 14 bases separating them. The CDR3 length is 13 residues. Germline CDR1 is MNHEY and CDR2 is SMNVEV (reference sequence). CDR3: CASSPPGVLEQYF. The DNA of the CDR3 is TGTGCCAGCAGTCCCCCTGGAGTCCTCGAGCAGTACTTC.

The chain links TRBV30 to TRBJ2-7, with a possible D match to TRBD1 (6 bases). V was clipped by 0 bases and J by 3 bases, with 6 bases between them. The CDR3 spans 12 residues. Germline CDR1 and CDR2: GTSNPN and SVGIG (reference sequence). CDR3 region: CAWSVGGYEQYF. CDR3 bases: TGTGCCTGGAGTGTAGGGGGCTACGAGCAGTACTTC.

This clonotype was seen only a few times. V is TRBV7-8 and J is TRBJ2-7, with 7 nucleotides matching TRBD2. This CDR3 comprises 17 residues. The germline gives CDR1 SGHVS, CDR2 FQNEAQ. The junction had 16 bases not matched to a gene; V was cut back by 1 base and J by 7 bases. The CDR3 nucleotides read TGTGCCAGCAGCTTAGAAGTCTACGGGGCGGGAGCTGGTGAGCAGTACTTC. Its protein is CASSLEVYGAGAGEQYF.

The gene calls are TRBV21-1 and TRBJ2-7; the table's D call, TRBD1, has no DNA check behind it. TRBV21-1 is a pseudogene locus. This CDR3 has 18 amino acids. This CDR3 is CASSARDRADWVSYEQYF. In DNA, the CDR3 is TGTGCCAGCAGCGCCCGGGACAGGGCGGATTGGGTCTCCTACGAGCAGTACTTC.

CDR3 sequence (DNA): TGTGCCACCAGCAGAGGGGGGGGCGTCACCGGGGAGCTGTTTTTT. Its translation is CATSRGGGVTGELFF. The chain couples TRBV15 to TRBJ2-2, with D possibly matching TRBD2 (7 bases). Trimming took 1 base from V and 4 from J, leaving 10 bases between them. CDR1 LNHNV and CDR2 YYDKDF come from the germline V gene (reference sequence). This CDR3 has 15 amino acids.

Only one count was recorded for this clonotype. The CDR3 is CATSRSTGGQPQHF. The CDR3, as DNA: TGTGCCACCAGCCGCTCAACGGGGGGGCAGCCCCAGCATTTT. The chain is built from TRBV15 and TRBJ1-5; possibly TRBD1 for D (5 bases). Trimming removed 5 bases from V and 7 bases from J, with 15 bases in between. CDR1 LNHNV and CDR2 YYDKDF come from the germline V gene (reference sequence). This CDR3 is built from 14 residues.

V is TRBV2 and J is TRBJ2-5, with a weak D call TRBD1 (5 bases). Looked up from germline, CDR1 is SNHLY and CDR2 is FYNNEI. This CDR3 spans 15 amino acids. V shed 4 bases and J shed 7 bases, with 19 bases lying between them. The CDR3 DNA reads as TGTGCCAGCAGTGTACCAGGGTATGATCAGGGGACCCAGTACTTC. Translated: CASSVPGYDQGTQYF.

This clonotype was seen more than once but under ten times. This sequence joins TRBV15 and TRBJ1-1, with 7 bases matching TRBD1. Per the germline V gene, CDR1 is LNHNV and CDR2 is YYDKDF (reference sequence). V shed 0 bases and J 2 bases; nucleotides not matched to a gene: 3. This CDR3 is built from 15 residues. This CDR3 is CATSRDRGGNTEAFF. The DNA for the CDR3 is TGTGCCACCAGCAGAGACAGGGGGGGAAACACTGAAGCTTTCTTT.

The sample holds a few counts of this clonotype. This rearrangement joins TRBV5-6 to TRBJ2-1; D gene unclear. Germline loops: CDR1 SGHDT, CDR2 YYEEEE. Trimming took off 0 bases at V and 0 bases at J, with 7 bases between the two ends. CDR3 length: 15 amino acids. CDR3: CASSLERFSYNEQFF. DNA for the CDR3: TGTGCCAGCAGCTTGGAACGGTTCTCCTACAATGAGCAGTTCTTC.

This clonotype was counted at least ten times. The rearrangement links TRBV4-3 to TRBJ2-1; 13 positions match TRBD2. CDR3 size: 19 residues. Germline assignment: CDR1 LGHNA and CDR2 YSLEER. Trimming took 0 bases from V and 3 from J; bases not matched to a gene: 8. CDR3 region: CASSQELSGTSGIYNEQFF. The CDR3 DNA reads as TGCGCCAGCAGCCAAGAGCTTTCCGGGACTAGCGGGATCTACAATGAGCAGTTCTTC.

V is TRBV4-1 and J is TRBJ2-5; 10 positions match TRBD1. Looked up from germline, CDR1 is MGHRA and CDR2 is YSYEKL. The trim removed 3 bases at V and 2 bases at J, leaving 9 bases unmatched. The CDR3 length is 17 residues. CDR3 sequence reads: CASSHRDRGRRQETQYF. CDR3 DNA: TGCGCCAGCAGCCATCGGGACAGGGGCCGGCGGCAAGAGACCCAGTACTTC.

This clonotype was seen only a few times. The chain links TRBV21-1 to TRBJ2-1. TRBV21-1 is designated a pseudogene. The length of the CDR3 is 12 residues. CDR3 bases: TGTGCCAGCAGCAGGAAGTGGAATGAGCAGTTCTTC. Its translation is CASSRKWNEQFF.

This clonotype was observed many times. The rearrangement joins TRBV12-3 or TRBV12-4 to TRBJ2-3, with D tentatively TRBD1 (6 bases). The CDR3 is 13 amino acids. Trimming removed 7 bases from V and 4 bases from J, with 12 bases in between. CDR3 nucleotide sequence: TGTGCCAGCAACGCGGACAGATCAGATACGCAGTATTTT. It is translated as CASNADRSDTQYF.

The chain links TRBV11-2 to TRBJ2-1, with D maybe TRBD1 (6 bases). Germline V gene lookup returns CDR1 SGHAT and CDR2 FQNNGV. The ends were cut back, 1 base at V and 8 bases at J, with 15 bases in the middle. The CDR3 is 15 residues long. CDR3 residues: CASSLVGTKWDEQFF. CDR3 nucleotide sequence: TGTGCCAGCAGCTTAGTTGGGACAAAGTGGGATGAGCAGTTCTTC.

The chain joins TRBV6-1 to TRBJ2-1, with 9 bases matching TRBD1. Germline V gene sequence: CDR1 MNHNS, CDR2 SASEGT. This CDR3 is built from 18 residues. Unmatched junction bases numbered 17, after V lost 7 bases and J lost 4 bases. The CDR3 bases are TGTGCCAGCACCGGGACAGGGTCGTCGCAGAGGACGTACAATGAGCAGTTCTTC. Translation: CASTGTGSSQRTYNEQFF.

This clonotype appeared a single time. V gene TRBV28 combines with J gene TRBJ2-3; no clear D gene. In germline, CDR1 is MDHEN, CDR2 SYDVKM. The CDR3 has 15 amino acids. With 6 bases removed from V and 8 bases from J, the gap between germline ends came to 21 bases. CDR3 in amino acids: CASRTYGPKTGTQYF. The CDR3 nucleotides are TGTGCCAGCAGAACATATGGGCCGAAGACTGGTACGCAGTATTTT.

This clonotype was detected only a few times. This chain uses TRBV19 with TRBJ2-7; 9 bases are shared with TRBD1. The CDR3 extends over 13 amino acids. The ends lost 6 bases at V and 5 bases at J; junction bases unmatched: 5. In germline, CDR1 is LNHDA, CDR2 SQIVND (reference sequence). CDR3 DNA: TGTGCCAGTAGGGGGACAGGGTTCGACGAGCAGTACTTC. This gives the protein CASRGTGFDEQYF. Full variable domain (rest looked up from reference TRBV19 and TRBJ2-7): DGGITQSPKYLFRKEGQNVTLSCEQNLNHDAMYWYRQDPGQGLRLIYYSQIVNDFQKGDIAEGYSVSREKKESFPLTVTSAQKNPTAFYLCASRGTGFDEQYFGPGTRLTVT.

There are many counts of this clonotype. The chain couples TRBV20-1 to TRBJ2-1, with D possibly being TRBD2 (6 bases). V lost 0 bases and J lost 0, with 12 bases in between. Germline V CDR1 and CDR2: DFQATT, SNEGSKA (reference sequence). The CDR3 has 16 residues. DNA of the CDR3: TGCAGTGCTAGAGATGTCGCGGGGTCCTCCTACAATGAGCAGTTCTTC. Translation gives CSARDVAGSSYNEQFF.